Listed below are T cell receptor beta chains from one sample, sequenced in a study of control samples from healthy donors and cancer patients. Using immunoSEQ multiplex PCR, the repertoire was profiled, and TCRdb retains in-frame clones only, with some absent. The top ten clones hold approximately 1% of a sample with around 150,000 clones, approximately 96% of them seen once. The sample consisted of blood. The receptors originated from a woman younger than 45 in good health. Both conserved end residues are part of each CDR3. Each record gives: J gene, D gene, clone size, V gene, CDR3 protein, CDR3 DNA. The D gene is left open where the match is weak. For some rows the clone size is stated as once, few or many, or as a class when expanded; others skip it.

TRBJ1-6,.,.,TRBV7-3,CASPFNSYNSPLHF,TGTGCCAGCCCCTTTAACTCCTATAATTCACCCCTCCACTTT
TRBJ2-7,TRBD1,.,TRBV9,CASSGGTENYEQYF,TGTGCCAGCAGCGGGGGGACAGAAAACTACGAGCAGTACTTC
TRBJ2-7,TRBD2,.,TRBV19,CATKSSGRSTYEQYF,TGTGCCACTAAATCTAGCGGGAGGAGTACCTACGAGCAGTACTTC
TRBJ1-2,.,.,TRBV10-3,CAISVDQYGYTF,TGTGCCATCAGTGTGGACCAGTATGGCTACACCTTC
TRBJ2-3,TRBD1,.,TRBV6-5,CASSYSRTGGTDTQYF,TGTGCCAGCAGTTACTCGAGGACAGGGGGCACAGATACGCAGTATTTT
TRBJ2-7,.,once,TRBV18,CASSPGGGEQYF,TGTGCCAGCTCACCAGGGGGCGGCGAGCAGTACTTC
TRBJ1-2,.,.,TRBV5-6,CASSPTPGLRSGYTF,TGTGCCAGCAGCCCGACCCCGGGCCTGAGATCTGGCTACACCTTC
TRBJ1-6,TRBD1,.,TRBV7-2,CASEPGTGRSPLHF,TGTGCCAGCGAACCCGGGACAGGGAGATCACCCCTCCACTTT
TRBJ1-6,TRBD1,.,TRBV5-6,CASSHWTGWNSPLHF,TGTGCCAGCAGCCACTGGACAGGGTGGAATTCACCCCTCCACTTT
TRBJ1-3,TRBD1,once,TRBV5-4,CASSTTGGGNTIYF,TGTGCCAGCAGCACGACAGGGGGCGGAAACACCATATATTTT
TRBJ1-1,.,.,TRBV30,CAMGVITFSSHTEAFF,TGTGCCATGGGAGTGATTACCTTTTCCTCTCACACTGAAGCTTTCTTT
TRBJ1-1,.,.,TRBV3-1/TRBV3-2,CASSHPTRGRAEAFF,TGTGCCAGCAGCCACCCCACCAGGGGCCGAGCTGAAGCTTTCTTT
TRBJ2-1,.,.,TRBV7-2,CASSLVKGTYNEQFF,TGTGCCAGCAGCTTAGTAAAGGGGACCTACAATGAGCAGTTCTTC
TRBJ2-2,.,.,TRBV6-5,CASSLDGTGELFF,TGTGCCAGCAGTCTAGACGGGACCGGGGAGCTGTTTTTT
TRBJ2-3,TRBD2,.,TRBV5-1,CASSLGGLADTQYF,TGCGCCAGCAGCTTAGGGGGACTAGCTGATACGCAGTATTTT
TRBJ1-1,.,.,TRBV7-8,CASRDSGHQNTEAFF,TGTGCCAGCAGGGACAGTGGACACCAGAACACTGAAGCTTTCTTT
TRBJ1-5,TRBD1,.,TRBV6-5,CASGTGGSQPQHF,TGTGCCAGCGGTACAGGGGGCAGTCAGCCCCAGCATTTT
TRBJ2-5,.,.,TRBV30,CAWSAGETQYF,TGTGCCTGGAGTGCGGGGGAGACCCAGTACTTC
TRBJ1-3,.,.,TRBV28,CASRPSSSGNTIYF,TGTGCCAGCCGCCCCAGCTCTTCTGGAAACACCATATATTTT
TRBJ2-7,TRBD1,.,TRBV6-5,CATCEQGALYEQYF,TGTGCCACCTGCGAACAGGGGGCCCTCTACGAGCAGTACTTC
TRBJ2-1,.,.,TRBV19,CASSTATNEQFF,TGTGCCAGTAGTACGGCTACCAATGAGCAGTTCTTC
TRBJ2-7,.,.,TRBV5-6,CASSLFKRGSYYEQYF,TGTGCCAGCAGCTTGTTTAAACGTGGCAGCTACTACGAGCAGTACTTC
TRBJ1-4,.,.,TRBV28,CASRRLIGTDEKLFF,TGTGCCAGCAGAAGGCTAATAGGGACGGATGAAAAACTGTTTTTT
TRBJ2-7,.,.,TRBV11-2,CASSIIPGGGEQYF,TGTGCCAGCAGCATAATTCCAGGCGGCGGCGAGCAGTACTTC
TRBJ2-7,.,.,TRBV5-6,CASSSRGHTDYEQYF,TGTGCCAGCAGCTCTAGGGGACACACGGACTACGAGCAGTACTTC
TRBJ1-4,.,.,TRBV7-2,CASSLGDPWEKLFF,TGTGCCAGCAGCCTCGGGGATCCTTGGGAAAAACTGTTTTTT
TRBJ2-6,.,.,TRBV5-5,CASSASGANVLTF,TGTGCCAGCAGCGCGTCCGGGGCCAACGTCCTGACTTTC
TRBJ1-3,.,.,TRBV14,CASSQAGSGNTIYF,TGTGCCAGCAGCCAAGCGGGGTCTGGAAACACCATATATTTT
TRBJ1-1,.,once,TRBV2,CASTRLTANTEAFF,TGTGCCAGCACCCGACTTACGGCGAACACTGAAGCTTTCTTT